This TCR beta chain was sequenced during a study of T cells in localized non-small cell lung cancer. The CDR3 sequence is 13 residues long. CDR1 and CDR2 from the germline V gene are MNHNY and SVGAGI (reference sequence). The V end was cut by 2 bases, the J end by 6 bases, with 11 bases between. This clone was counted a single time. The protocol was immunoSEQ multiplex PCR, while the TCRdb copy is restricted to in-frame clones and leaves out a portion. The sample yields some 25,000 clones, about 92% seen once. This specimen was peripheral blood, taken before any cancer treatment. The clonotype was recovered from a man aged 35 to 70 with stage III squamous cell lung carcinoma. This chain joins TRBV6-6 and TRBJ2-7; D might be TRBD1 (5 bases). The CDR3 DNA reads TGTGCCAGCAGTTACGACAGACTGTTCGAGCAGTACTTC. This gives the protein CASSYDRLFEQYF.